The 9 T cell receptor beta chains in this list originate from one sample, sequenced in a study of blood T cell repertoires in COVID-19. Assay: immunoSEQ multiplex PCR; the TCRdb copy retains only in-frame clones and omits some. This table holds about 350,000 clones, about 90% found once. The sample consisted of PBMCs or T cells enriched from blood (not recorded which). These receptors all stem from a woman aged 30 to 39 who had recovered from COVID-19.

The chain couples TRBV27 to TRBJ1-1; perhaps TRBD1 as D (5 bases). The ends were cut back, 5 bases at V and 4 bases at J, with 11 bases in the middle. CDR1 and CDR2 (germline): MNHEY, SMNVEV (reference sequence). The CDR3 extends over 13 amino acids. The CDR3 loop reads CASSLDNRTEAFF. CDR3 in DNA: TGTGCCAGCAGTCTGGACAACCGCACTGAAGCTTTCTTT.

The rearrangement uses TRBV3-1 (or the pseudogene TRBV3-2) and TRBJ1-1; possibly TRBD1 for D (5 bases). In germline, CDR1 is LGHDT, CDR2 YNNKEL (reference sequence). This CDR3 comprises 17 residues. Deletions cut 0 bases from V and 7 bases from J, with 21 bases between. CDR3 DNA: TGTGCCAGCAGCCAAGATTCGAGGTCCCCACCGGGGGGTGAAGCTTTCTTT. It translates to CASSQDSRSPPGGEAFF.

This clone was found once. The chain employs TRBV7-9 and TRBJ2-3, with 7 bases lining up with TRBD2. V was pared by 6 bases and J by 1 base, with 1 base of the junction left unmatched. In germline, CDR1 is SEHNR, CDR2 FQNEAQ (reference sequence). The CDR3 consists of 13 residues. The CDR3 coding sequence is TGTGCCAGCAGGGCGGGGGGCACAGATACGCAGTATTTT. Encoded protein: CASRAGGTDTQYF.

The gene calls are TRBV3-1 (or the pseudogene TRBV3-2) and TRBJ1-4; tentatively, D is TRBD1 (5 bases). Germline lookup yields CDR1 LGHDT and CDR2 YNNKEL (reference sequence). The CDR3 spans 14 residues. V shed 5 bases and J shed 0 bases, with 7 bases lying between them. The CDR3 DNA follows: TGTGCCAGCAGCGAACAGGCAACTAATGAAAAACTGTTTTTT. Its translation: CASSEQATNEKLFF.

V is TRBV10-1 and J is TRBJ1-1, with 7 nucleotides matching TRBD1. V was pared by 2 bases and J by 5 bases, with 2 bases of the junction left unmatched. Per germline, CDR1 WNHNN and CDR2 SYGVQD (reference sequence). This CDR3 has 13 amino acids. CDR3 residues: CASSEEDRTEAFF. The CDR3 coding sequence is TGCGCCAGCAGTGAGGAGGACAGGACTGAAGCTTTCTTT.

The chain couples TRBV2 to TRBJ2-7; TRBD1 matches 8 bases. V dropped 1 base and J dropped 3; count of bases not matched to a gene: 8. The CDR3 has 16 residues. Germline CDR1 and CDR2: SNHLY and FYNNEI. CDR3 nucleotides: TGTGCCAGCAGTGAAGTCCAGGGACAGGCCCGCTACGAGCAGTACTTC. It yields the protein CASSEVQGQARYEQYF.

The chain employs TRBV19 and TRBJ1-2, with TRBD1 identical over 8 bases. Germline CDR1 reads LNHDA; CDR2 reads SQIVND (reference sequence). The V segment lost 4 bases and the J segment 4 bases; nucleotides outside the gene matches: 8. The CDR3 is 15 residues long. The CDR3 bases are TGTGCCAGTAGTAGCCGTCCAGGGGGCGGCTATGGCTACACCTTC. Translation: CASSSRPGGGYGYTF.

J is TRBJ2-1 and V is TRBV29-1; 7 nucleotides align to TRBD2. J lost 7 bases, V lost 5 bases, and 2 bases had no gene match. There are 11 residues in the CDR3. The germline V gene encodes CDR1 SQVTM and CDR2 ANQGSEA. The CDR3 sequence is CSVREGNEQFF. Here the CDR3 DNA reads TGCAGCGTTAGGGAGGGGAATGAGCAGTTCTTC.

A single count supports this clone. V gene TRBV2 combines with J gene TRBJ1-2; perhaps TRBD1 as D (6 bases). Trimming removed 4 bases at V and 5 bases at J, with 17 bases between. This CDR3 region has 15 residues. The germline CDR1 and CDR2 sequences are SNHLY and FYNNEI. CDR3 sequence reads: CASSAPGTGFYGYTF. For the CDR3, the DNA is TGTGCCAGCAGTGCCCCCGGTACAGGGTTTTATGGCTACACCTTC.